This T cell receptor (beta chain) was captured by sequencing in a study of blood T cell repertoires in COVID-19. Study-level information: Researchers got acute and convalescent COVID-19 samples from the United States, Italy and Spain. The analysed material was cDNA or gDNA that came from T cells, B-cell-depleted T cells, or PBMCs.

CDR3 length equals 15 residues. The V end lost 3 bases, the J end lost 11 bases, and 22 bases lay between the germline ends. The germline V gene has CDR1 SNHLY and CDR2 FYNNEI. Authors' processing steps: Estimates of nucleated cell counts were drawn from the amplification of reference gene primers. Clones were sequenced by immunoSEQ multiplex PCR, and TCRdb holds only the in-frame ones, with some missing. For V, J and clone size, that table is used; D and trimming come from the DNA. The sample consists of about 290,000 clones, around 85% of them appearing once. The TCR sequence derives from a woman between 50 and 59 years old with active or convalescent COVID-19. Source material: peripheral blood. V is TRBV2 and J is TRBJ1-2, with D possibly being TRBD1 (5 bases). CDR3 protein: CASSDRTTASVGYTF. DNA of the CDR3: TGTGCCAGCAGTGACCGTACGACAGCGAGTGTCGGATACACCTTC. Filled out from reference TRBV2 and TRBJ1-2, the complete variable domain reads EPEVTQTPSHQVTQMGQEVILRCVPISNHLYFYWYRQILGQKVEFLVSFYNNEISEKSEIFDDQFSVERPDGSNFTLKIRSTKLEDSAMYFCASSDRTTASVGYTFGSGTRLTVV.